A selection of T cell receptor beta chains follows, all from one sample in a study of T cell repertoires in cytomegalovirus infection. Using its own MiXCR run on the reads, TCRdb lists one record per CDR3 protein. The table lists a few hundred thousand distinct CDR3 sequences, about a sixth of them singletons. The sequencing input was CD8+ T cells from PBMCs. These receptors were collected from a human donor in good health (CMV status not recorded). Some clones in this sample may be carry-over from other donors' samples. The conserved cysteine and the conserved F or W are not part of the CDR3 here.

cdr3_aa: ASSYVGEGEQY; j_call: TRBJ2-7; v_call: TRBV6-2/TRBV6-3
cdr3_aa: ASSYPQGIPYNEQF; j_call: TRBJ2-1; v_call: TRBV6-6
cdr3_aa: ASSLGNGGAGDEAF; j_call: TRBJ1-1; v_call: TRBV5-1
cdr3_aa: ASSLNDVGGFRDGELF; j_call: TRBJ2-2; v_call: TRBV5-1
cdr3_aa: SARDRTEGDSGANVLT; j_call: TRBJ2-6; v_call: TRBV20-1
cdr3_aa: ASTLGNRGLNIQY; j_call: TRBJ2-4; v_call: TRBV5-6
cdr3_aa: ASSLGQGTAYEQY; j_call: TRBJ2-7; v_call: TRBV5-1
cdr3_aa: SVEERIPGQGRDTEAF; j_call: TRBJ1-1; v_call: TRBV29-1
cdr3_aa: ASSLPGATESYNEQF; j_call: TRBJ2-1; v_call: TRBV7-2
cdr3_aa: ASSYRLAGGLNNEQF; j_call: TRBJ2-1; v_call: TRBV7-6
cdr3_aa: ASSPTSGVSYNEQF; j_call: TRBJ2-1; v_call: TRBV7-9
cdr3_aa: SAESSSNEKLF; j_call: TRBJ1-4; v_call: TRBV20-1
cdr3_aa: ASSTPPGGPQETQY; j_call: TRBJ2-5; v_call: TRBV28
cdr3_aa: ASKRGLAGGLNTGELF; j_call: TRBJ2-2; v_call: TRBV19
cdr3_aa: ASSLVEGLADTGGTDTQY; j_call: TRBJ2-3; v_call: TRBV7-8
cdr3_aa: ASATGTNQPQH; j_call: TRBJ1-5; v_call: TRBV4-3
cdr3_aa: AIRTPEVETQY; j_call: TRBJ2-5; v_call: TRBV6-5
cdr3_aa: ASSLEAHTDTQY; j_call: TRBJ2-3; v_call: TRBV5-1
cdr3_aa: ASRSTEGTGELF; j_call: TRBJ2-2; v_call: TRBV7-2
cdr3_aa: ATSRDLGASQPQH; j_call: TRBJ1-5; v_call: TRBV15
cdr3_aa: ASSQSMRTSGGNEQF; j_call: TRBJ2-1; v_call: TRBV4-1
cdr3_aa: SAREQGVYTEAF; j_call: TRBJ1-1; v_call: TRBV20-1
cdr3_aa: ASSLYPNDYEQY; j_call: TRBJ2-7; v_call: TRBV7-2
cdr3_aa: ASSLGLWTALYNEQF; j_call: TRBJ2-1; v_call: TRBV7-9
cdr3_aa: ASSLGQLSPLH; j_call: TRBJ1-6; v_call: TRBV12-3/TRBV12-4